This TCR beta chain is from a study of cytomegalovirus exposure and HLA in healthy donors. Libraries were prepared by immunoSEQ multiplex PCR; TCRdb keeps only in-frame clonotypes and omits some of them. This sample yields about 110,000 clones, of which around nine tenths are seen a single time; around 2.1% belongs to the top ten. Trimming removed 2 bases at V and 6 bases at J, with 2 bases between. Germline lookup yields CDR1 MDHEN and CDR2 SYDVKM. The CDR3 has 11 amino acids. This rearrangement joins TRBV28 to TRBJ2-1; D gene unclear. The source material was PBMCs. This receptor was taken from a woman aged 18-29 years in good health and CMV-seronegative. The CDR3 loop is CASSLLNEQFF. The CDR3 DNA follows: TGTGCCAGCAGTTTACTCAATGAGCAGTTCTTC. Full variable domain (remainder filled in from reference TRBV28 and TRBJ2-1): DVKVTQSSRYLVKRTGEKVFLECVQDMDHENMFWYRQDPGLGLRLIYFSYDVKMKEKGDIPEGYSVSREKKERFSLILESASTNQTSMYLCASSLLNEQFFGPGTRLTVL.